What follows are 32 T cell receptor beta chains derived from one specimen sequenced in a study of PD-L1 blockade in urothelial cancer. TCRdb's table, derived via immunoSEQ multiplex PCR, lists solely in-frame clones and lacks some. This sample carries approximately 39,000 clones, around 89% of them seen once, and the ten largest clones take about 1.9%. The sample in question was PBMCs, obtained around atezolizumab (anti-PD-L1) treatment. The receptors here all came from a man between 60 and 70 years old with urothelial cancer.

The chain combines TRBV7-3 with TRBJ2-3, with a possible D match to TRBD2 (5 bases). The V gene lost 5 bases and the J gene lost 5 bases, with 17 bases spanning the gap. CDR3 length: 15 residues. The germline V gene has CDR1 SGHTA and CDR2 FQGTGA. CDR3 DNA sequence: TGTGCCAGCAGCCCCAGTGGCGGGTTGGGAGATACGCAGTATTTT. Translated: CASSPSGGLGDTQYF.

The chain couples TRBV12-5 to TRBJ1-1; unclear D gene. Germline loops: CDR1 LGHNT, CDR2 FRNRAP. V was trimmed by 6 bases and J by 4 bases, leaving 12 bases between them. The CDR3 loop spans 13 amino acids. CDR3: CASGFSEVTEAFF. CDR3 DNA sequence: TGTGCTAGTGGCTTTTCGGAGGTCACTGAAGCTTTCTTT.

The chain uses TRBV18 and TRBJ2-7; 9 nucleotides align to TRBD1. Germline CDR1 and CDR2: KGHSH and LQKENI. CDR3 length: 15 residues. V lost 6 bases and J lost 4; bases outside the gene matches: 10. The CDR3 DNA reads TGTGCCAGCTCCACCGGCGTGACAGGGGGTTACGAGCAGTACTTC. Translation: CASSTGVTGGYEQYF. The variable domain in full, with the rest retrieved from reference TRBV18 and TRBJ2-7, is NAGVMQNPRHLVRRRGQEARLRCSPMKGHSHVYWYRQLPEEGLKFMVYLQKENIIDESGMPKERFSAEFPKEGPSILRIQQVVRGDSAAYFCASSTGVTGGYEQYFGPGTRLTVT.

The chain is built from TRBV18 and TRBJ1-1; 8 bases are a match to TRBD1. The V gene's germline CDR1 is KGHSH and CDR2 LQKENI. J lost 0 bases, V lost 4 bases, and 10 bases had no gene match. The CDR3 extends over 17 amino acids. The CDR3 loop is CASSRSINRGMNTEAFF. In nucleotides, the CDR3 is TGTGCCAGCTCACGTTCGATAAACAGGGGGATGAACACTGAAGCTTTCTTT.

The J gene is TRBJ2-2, the V gene TRBV2, with TRBD1 matching 10 bases. The CDR3 loop spans 15 amino acids. Germline V gives CDR1 SNHLY, CDR2 FYNNEI. Trimming cost V 6 bases and J 7 bases; bases outside gene matches: 8. Here the CDR3 DNA reads TGTGCCAGCAGACCCGGGACAGGGGAACACGGGGAGCTGTTTTTT. It encodes CASRPGTGEHGELFF.

The V gene is TRBV7-2, the J gene TRBJ2-1; D is possibly TRBD2 (7 bases). The CDR3 has 15 amino acids. Trimming stripped 1 base from V and 3 bases from J, with 10 bases between. CDR1 is SGHTA and CDR2 is FQGNSA in the germline V gene. The CDR3 reads CASSLVRGLYNEQFF. The CDR3 nucleotides are TGTGCCAGCAGCTTAGTGCGGGGGCTCTACAATGAGCAGTTCTTC.

This chain links TRBV7-9 with TRBJ2-5; 8 bases line up with TRBD1. V shed 3 bases and J 6 bases; nucleotides not matched to a gene: 6. This CDR3 contains 14 residues. Germline values: CDR1 SEHNR, CDR2 FQNEAQ (reference sequence). This CDR3 reads CASSFTGGDKTQYF. CDR3 in DNA: TGTGCCAGCAGCTTCACAGGGGGTGACAAGACCCAGTACTTC.

The chain employs TRBV11-3 and TRBJ2-3; 10 positions agree with TRBD2. With 5 bases clipped from V and 4 bases from J, the junction kept 9 bases outside the gene matches. The CDR3 covers 16 residues. Germline CDR1 reads SGHNT; CDR2 reads YENEEA. The CDR3 DNA reads as TGTGCCAGCAGCCCGGGACGGACTAGCGGCGCAGATACGCAGTATTTT. It codes for CASSPGRTSGADTQYF.

The gene calls are TRBV4-1 and TRBJ2-5; 11 nucleotides agree with TRBD1. The CDR3 runs to 16 residues. The V and J ends lost 4 bases and 0 bases, in that order; junction bases with no gene match: 4. Germline CDR1 and CDR2: MGHRA and YSYEKL. CDR3 in amino acids: CASSRSGQGDQETQYF. The CDR3 region has the DNA TGCGCCAGCAGCCGCTCGGGACAGGGGGACCAAGAGACCCAGTACTTC.

This clone is medium-sized (0.01 to 0.1%). The chain has TRBV19 and TRBJ1-4, with D uncertain. The CDR3 loop spans 15 amino acids. CDR1 is LNHDA, CDR2 SQIVND, per germline (reference sequence). V lost 6 bases and J 4 bases, leaving 15 bases between the germline ends. The CDR3 sequence is CASRTPGAHNEKLFF. CDR3 in DNA: TGTGCCAGTAGAACTCCGGGAGCCCATAATGAAAAACTGTTTTTT.

This rearrangement joins TRBV30 to TRBJ1-6; 7 bases are shared with TRBD1. The germline V gene has CDR1 GTSNPN and CDR2 SVGIG (reference sequence). The CDR3 totals 14 residues. V dropped 4 bases and J dropped 4; count of bases not matched to a gene: 4. The chain's CDR3 is CAWNPGQYNSPLHF. The CDR3 nucleotides are TGTGCCTGGAATCCGGGACAGTATAATTCACCCCTCCACTTT.

V is TRBV11-3 and J is TRBJ2-1; 14 bases fit TRBD2. V was pared by 0 bases and J by 8 bases, with 3 bases of the junction left unmatched. In germline, CDR1 is SGHNT, CDR2 YENEEA. This CDR3 comprises 16 residues. This chain's CDR3 is CASSLEGTSGGDEQFF. The CDR3 DNA sequence: TGTGCCAGCAGCTTAGAGGGGACTAGCGGGGGAGATGAGCAGTTCTTC.

J is TRBJ2-5 and V is TRBV2, with a tentative D call TRBD2 (6 bases). CDR3 length equals 14 residues. The germline CDR1 and CDR2 sequences are SNHLY and FYNNEI. The V end was cut by 7 bases, the J end by 5 bases, with 17 bases between. CDR3 nucleotide sequence: TGTGCCAGCACCTACCCTGGGCGGGATGAGACCCAGTACTTC. It is translated as CASTYPGRDETQYF.

This clone was seen only once. The chain carries TRBV4-3 and TRBJ2-3, with 14 bases identical to TRBD2. This CDR3 is built from 17 residues. The germline CDR1 and CDR2 sequences are LGHNA and YSLEER. The V and J ends lost 0 bases and 5 bases, in that order; junction bases with no gene match: 4. CDR3 sequence: CASSQERLAGGVDTQYF. As DNA, the CDR3 is TGCGCCAGCAGCCAAGAACGACTAGCGGGGGGGGTAGATACGCAGTATTTT.

This rearrangement joins TRBV29-1 to TRBJ1-1; no clear D gene. Trimming removed 2 bases from V and 11 bases from J, with 9 bases in between. CDR3 length: 10 residues. The V gene's germline CDR1 is SQVTM and CDR2 ANQGSEA. The CDR3 sequence: CSVELLVAFF. CDR3 DNA sequence: TGCAGCGTTGAACTACTAGTCGCTTTCTTT.

The chain carries TRBV4-1 and TRBJ2-2; 12 bases agree with TRBD2. CDR1 is MGHRA, CDR2 YSYEKL, per germline. Trimming cost V 3 bases and J 0 bases; bases outside gene matches: 5. This CDR3 has 18 residues. The CDR3, as DNA: TGCGCCAGCAGCCAGGATCCTAGCGGGGGGGCGAACACCGGGGAGCTGTTTTTT. Its translation: CASSQDPSGGANTGELFF.

The chain links TRBV6-5 to TRBJ2-5, with D hard to call. Trimming removed 2 bases at V and 3 bases at J, with 7 bases between. Germline V gene data show CDR1 as MNHEY and CDR2 as SVGAGI. The CDR3 runs to 13 residues. DNA of the CDR3: TGTGCCAGCAGTTACCTCAGGAAAGAGACCCAGTACTTC. Translation: CASSYLRKETQYF.

This clone was detected a few times. The genes are TRBV6-1 and TRBJ1-5; TRBD1 agrees at 7 bases. V lost 1 base to trimming and J lost 5 bases; unmatched junction nucleotides: 5. The V gene's germline CDR1 is MNHNS and CDR2 SASEGT. This CDR3 is built from 15 residues. CDR3 region: CASSEGRQGYQPQHF. The CDR3 DNA reads as TGTGCCAGCAGTGAAGGGCGACAGGGTTATCAGCCCCAGCATTTT.

This clone was detected only a few times. The rearrangement links TRBV29-1 to TRBJ2-7; 9 nucleotides agree with TRBD1. CDR3 length: 14 residues. Germline values: CDR1 SQVTM, CDR2 ANQGSEA. J gave up 1 base and V 4 bases, and 5 bases lay outside the gene matches. Written as DNA, the CDR3 is TGCAGCGTTGCCGGGACAGGGAGTTCCTACGAGCAGTACTTC. Translating gives CSVAGTGSSYEQYF.

The chain employs TRBV5-4 and TRBJ2-7, with D tentatively TRBD1 (6 bases). Trimming shortened V by 0 bases and J by 0 bases, and 7 bases separated the two germline ends. From germline, CDR1 is SGHNT and CDR2 YYREEE (reference sequence). The CDR3 spans 14 residues. CDR3 in amino acids: CASSLGTASYEQYF. DNA for the CDR3: TGTGCCAGCAGCTTGGGGACAGCCTCCTACGAGCAGTACTTC.

This chain links TRBV5-1 with TRBJ2-3; tentatively, D is TRBD2 (5 bases). The V end lost 0 bases, the J end lost 5 bases, and 10 bases lay between the germline ends. CDR1 and CDR2 (germline): SGHRS, YFSETQ. The CDR3 has 14 amino acids. This CDR3 is CASSLERVRDTQYF. CDR3 DNA sequence: TGCGCCAGCAGCTTGGAGAGGGTGCGAGATACGCAGTATTTT.

This clone was recorded a few times. The chain recombines TRBV10-3 with TRBJ2-2; 10 bases are a match to TRBD1. J gave up 4 bases and V 10 bases, and 3 bases lay outside the gene matches. The CDR3 consists of 13 residues. Germline loops: CDR1 ENHRY, CDR2 SYGVKD. This chain's CDR3 is CATGQGGTGELFF. The DNA of the CDR3 is TGTGCCACCGGACAGGGGGGCACCGGGGAGCTGTTTTTT.

This clone was observed a single time. The rearrangement joins TRBV7-2 to TRBJ1-1, with a tentative D call TRBD1 (5 bases). This CDR3 has 14 amino acids. Trimming left V 5 bases short and J 1 base short, with 11 bases between. Germline loops: CDR1 SGHTA, CDR2 FQGNSA. CDR3 coding DNA: TGTGCCAGCAGCACGGGGGGAGCGAACACTGAAGCTTTCTTT. This encodes CASSTGGANTEAFF. The full variable domain, completed using reference TRBV7-2 and TRBJ1-1, is GAGVSQSPSNKVTEKGKDVELRCDPISGHTALYWYRQSLGQGLEFLIYFQGNSAPDKSGLPSDRFSAERTGGSVSTLTIQRTQQEDSAVYLCASSTGGANTEAFFGQGTRLTVV.

CDR3 protein: CASSEGVGNEQFF. CDR3 coding DNA: TGCGCCAGCAGCGAGGGAGTGGGCAATGAGCAGTTCTTC. This rearrangement joins TRBV5-1 to TRBJ2-1, with D perhaps matching TRBD2 (5 bases). This CDR3 comprises 13 residues. Trimming left V 4 bases short and J 6 bases short, with 11 bases between. CDR1 is SGHRS, CDR2 YFSETQ, per germline.

This clone showed up just once. V is TRBV9 and J is TRBJ2-3; TRBD2 matches 13 bases. The CDR3 has 18 residues. Germline CDR1 SGDLS, CDR2 YYNGEE. Trimming cost V 3 bases and J 3 bases; bases outside gene matches: 10. CDR3: CASSALGLAGALTDTQYF. In DNA, the CDR3 is TGTGCCAGCAGCGCACTTGGACTAGCGGGGGCCCTAACAGATACGCAGTATTTT.

This clone was detected only a few times. The chain combines TRBV27 with TRBJ2-1; possibly TRBD2 for D (5 bases). The V and J ends lost 6 bases and 3 bases respectively, with 9 bases between them. The CDR3 is made up of 13 amino acids. The germline V gene has CDR1 MNHEY and CDR2 SMNVEV (reference sequence). The DNA of the CDR3 is TGTGCCAGCAGCGGACTCAACTACAATGAGCAGTTCTTC. Protein: CASSGLNYNEQFF.

A note on this clone: At one end the junction does not follow the germline gene, possibly because of a read error. The chain joins TRBV7-2 to TRBJ2-3; D remains unclear. The CDR3 has 9 amino acids. Germline V gene data show CDR1 as SGHTA and CDR2 as FQGNSA. CDR3 region: CASSFPPSF. CDR3 coding DNA: TGTGCCAGCAGCTTCCCCCCCAGTTTT.

The CDR3 sequence is CASSPEYGGGDGYTF. CDR3 nucleotide sequence: TGTGCCAGCAGTCCCGAGTACGGCGGTGGTGATGGCTACACCTTC. This chain links TRBV6-5 with TRBJ1-2; D gene unclear. In germline, CDR1 is MNHEY, CDR2 SVGAGI. V lost 5 bases and J 6 bases, leaving 19 bases between the germline ends. This CDR3 contains 15 residues.

The chain has TRBV7-3 and TRBJ1-1, with 8 bases fitting TRBD1. V trimming: 4 bases; J trimming: 4 bases; junction bases outside the gene matches: 2. CDR1 and CDR2 (germline): SGHTA, FQGTGA. CDR3 size: 13 residues. The CDR3 nucleotides read TGTGCCAGCAGCTATACAGGGGGCACTGAAGCTTTCTTT. Translated, it gives CASSYTGGTEAFF.

J is TRBJ2-3 and V is TRBV7-9, with D possibly TRBD2 on 6 matching bases. V shed 2 bases and J shed 1 base, with 7 bases lying between them. The CDR3 totals 14 residues. CDR1 is SEHNR, CDR2 FQNEAQ, per germline (reference sequence). The CDR3 loop is CASSLTGGTDTQYF. DNA of the CDR3: TGTGCCAGCAGCTTAACGGGGGGCACAGATACGCAGTATTTT.

V and J are TRBV9 and TRBJ1-1; no clear D. Per the germline V gene, CDR1 is SGDLS and CDR2 is YYNGEE. CDR3 length: 14 amino acids. V was trimmed by 0 bases and J by 3 bases, leaving 9 bases between them. The CDR3 nucleotides are TGTGCCAGCAGCGTAGATTACGGGGACACTGAAGCTTTCTTT. Protein product: CASSVDYGDTEAFF.

V usage is TRBV19 and J usage is TRBJ2-3, with 11 bases aligning to TRBD2. The CDR3 is made up of 15 amino acids. Germline loops: CDR1 LNHDA, CDR2 SQIVND (reference sequence). The ends lost 1 base at V and 6 bases at J; junction bases unmatched: 3. In nucleotides, the CDR3 is TGTGCCAGTAGTATAGGACTAGCGGGACCCGATACGCAGTATTTT. The encoded protein is CASSIGLAGPDTQYF.